Sequencing of this T cell receptor beta chain was carried out in a study of T cells after yellow fever vaccination. About this clonotype: Its specificity is not known. A single base separates this from a much larger clone, so it may be a read error.

Germline V gene sequence: CDR1 KGHDR, CDR2 SFDVKD. The length of the CDR3 is 17 residues. TCRdb itself ran the 5' RACE reads through MiXCR, one entry per CDR3 protein. The repertoire holds more than 110,000 distinct CDR3 sequences, with about 7% as singletons. Study results and limitations: Some clonotypes were seen in both the CD4 and the CD8 compartments. These made up a small share and likely arose from convergent recombination. Once the booster was given, most primary-vaccination clones reappeared, at 95% to 97% for CD4 and 85% to 90% for CD8.

The chain uses TRBV24-1 and TRBJ2-5; TRBD1 aligns across 8 bases. This material consisted of CD4+ T cells sorted from PBMCs, taken 10 days after the yellow fever booster vaccination. The clonotype originates from a man aged 25-45 years who received the YFV17D yellow fever vaccine. DNA of the CDR3: TGTGCCACCAGTCCGGCCATCGGACAGGGAGTTGGAGAGGCCCAGTACTTC. It codes for CATSPAIGQGVGEAQYF.